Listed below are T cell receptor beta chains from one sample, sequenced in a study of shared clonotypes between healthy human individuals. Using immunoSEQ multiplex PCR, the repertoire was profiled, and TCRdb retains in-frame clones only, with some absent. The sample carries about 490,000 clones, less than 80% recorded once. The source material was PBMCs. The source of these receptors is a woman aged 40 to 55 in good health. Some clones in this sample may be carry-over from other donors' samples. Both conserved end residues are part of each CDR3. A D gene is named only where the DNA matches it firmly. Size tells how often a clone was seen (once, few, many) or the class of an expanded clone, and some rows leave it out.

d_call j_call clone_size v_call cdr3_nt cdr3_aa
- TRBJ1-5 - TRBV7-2 TGTGCCAGCAGCCCAACTGCTGAACCCCAGCATTTT CASSPTAEPQHF
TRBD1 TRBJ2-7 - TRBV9 TGTGCCAGCAGCCAGGGACAGGGTTTCACCGAGCAGTACTTC CASSQGQGFTEQYF
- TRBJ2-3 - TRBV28 TGTGCCAGCAGTTTATACGGGCAGGGGACAGATACGCAGTATTTT CASSLYGQGTDTQYF
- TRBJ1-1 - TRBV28 TGTGCCAGCAGCAGACAGTTATACACTGAAGCTTTCTTT CASSRQLYTEAFF
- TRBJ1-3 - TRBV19 TGTGCCAGTAGTATATATGGGGCCTCTGGAAACACCATATATTTT CASSIYGASGNTIYF
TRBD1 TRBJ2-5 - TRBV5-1 TGCGCCAGCAGGGGGACAGGTGAAGAGACCCAGTACTTC CASRGTGEETQYF
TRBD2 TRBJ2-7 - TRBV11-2 TGTGCCAGCAAGAGGACTAGGGGACACGAGCAGTACTTC CASKRTRGHEQYF
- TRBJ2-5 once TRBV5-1 TGCGCCAGCAGCTTGGACAGGGTAGCGGAGACCCAGTACTTC CASSLDRVAETQYF
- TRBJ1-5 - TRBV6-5 TGTGCCAGCAGGAACGGGGTGGCACAGCCCCAGCATTTT CASRNGVAQPQHF
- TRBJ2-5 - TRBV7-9 TGTGCCAGCCTGAGGGCGGGACAGCCTCAAGAGACCCAGTACTTC CASLRAGQPQETQYF
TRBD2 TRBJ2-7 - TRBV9 TGTGCCAGCAGCCGGACAGATAGGGGACTAGCGGGAGACTACGAGCAGTACTTC CASSRTDRGLAGDYEQYF
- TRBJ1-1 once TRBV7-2 TGTGCCAGCAGCCGTAGGGGGACTGAAGCTTTCTTT CASSRRGTEAFF
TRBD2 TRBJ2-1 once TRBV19 TGTGCCAGTAGTAGGGGGGGGCCTAGCGGGAGAGTAGTTGAGCAGTTCTTC CASSRGGPSGRVVEQFF
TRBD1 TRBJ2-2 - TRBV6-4 TGTGCCAGCAGTCCTCGACAGGGCTTCGGGGAGCTGTTTTTT CASSPRQGFGELFF
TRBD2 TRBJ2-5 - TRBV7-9 TGTGCCAGCAGCCCGCTCGGGGGGAGAGAGACCCAGTACTTC CASSPLGGRETQYF
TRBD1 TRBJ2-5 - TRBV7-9 TGTGCCAGCAGCTTAGCGGGGGCAGGGGGCCAAGAGACCCAGTACTTC CASSLAGAGGQETQYF
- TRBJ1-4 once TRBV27 TGTGCCAGCAGTCCCTACAGGAATGAAAAACTGTTTTTT CASSPYRNEKLFF
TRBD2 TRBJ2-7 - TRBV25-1 TGTGCCAGCAGGGAAGGACTAGCGGGTAGTGAGCAGTACTTC CASREGLAGSEQYF
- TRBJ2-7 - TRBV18 TGTGCCAGCTCACCTAGGGGACGGGCGGCCTACGAGCAGTACTTC CASSPRGRAAYEQYF
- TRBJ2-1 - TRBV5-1 TGCGCCAGCAGCCCGGAGCTACACTCCTACAATGAGCAGTTCTTC CASSPELHSYNEQFF
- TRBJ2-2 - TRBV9 TGTGCCAGCAGCGCCCGTGAGGGGGGGAACACCGGGGAGCTGTTTTTT CASSAREGGNTGELFF
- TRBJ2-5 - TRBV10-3 TGTGCCATCAGTGAGTCGGGGGGACCCCAAGAGACCCAGTACTTC CAISESGGPQETQYF
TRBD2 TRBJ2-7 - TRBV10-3 TGTGCCATCAGCGGGACTAGCGGGATGTACGAGCAGTACTTC CAISGTSGMYEQYF
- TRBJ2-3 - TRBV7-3 TGTGCCAGCAGCTTATTAGGGTTAGAAGATACGCAGTATTTT CASSLLGLEDTQYF
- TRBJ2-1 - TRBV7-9 TGTGCCAGCAGTCAGGACGCCGGTCAGCAGTTCTTC CASSQDAGQQFF
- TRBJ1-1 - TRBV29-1 TGCAGCGCAGGCGGAATGAACACTGAAGCTTTCTTT CSAGGMNTEAFF
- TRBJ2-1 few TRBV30 TGTGCCTGGAGAGCGAGCTCCTACAATGAGCAGTTCTTC CAWRASSYNEQFF
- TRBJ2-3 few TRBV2 TGTGCCAGCAGGACAAACACAGATACGCAGTATTTT CASRTNTDTQYF
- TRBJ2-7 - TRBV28 TGTGCCAGCAGTTTGCCTCTTGGACAGTCCTACGAGCAGTACTTC CASSLPLGQSYEQYF
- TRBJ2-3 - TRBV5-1 TGCGCCAGCAGCTTGGATGGAGGGGGCACAGATACGCAGTATTTT CASSLDGGGTDTQYF
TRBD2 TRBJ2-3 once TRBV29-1 TGCAGCGTTGAGGGGGGAACTAGCGGGAGGTCCCCCACAGATACGCAGTATTTT CSVEGGTSGRSPTDTQYF
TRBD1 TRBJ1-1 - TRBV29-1 TGCAGCGTTCAGACAGGGGCCAAGGCCACTGAAGCTTTCTTT CSVQTGAKATEAFF
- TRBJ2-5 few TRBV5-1 TGCGCCAGCAGCTTGATGGGGGGAGGAGAGACCCAGTACTTC CASSLMGGGETQYF
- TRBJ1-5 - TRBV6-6 TGTGCCAGCAGTTACGGCGCGCAGGGGCCCCAGCATTTT CASSYGAQGPQHF
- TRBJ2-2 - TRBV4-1 TGCGCCAGCAGCCAAGATGTGGGGGCTAACACCGGGGAGCTGTTTTTT CASSQDVGANTGELFF
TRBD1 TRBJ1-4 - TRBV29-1 TGCAGCGTTTCAGGGGGGACTAATGAAAAACTGTTTTTT CSVSGGTNEKLFF
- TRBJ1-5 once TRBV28 TGTGCCAGCAGCCCTGGCGGAGGGGGAGGCCATCAGCCCCAGCATTTT CASSPGGGGGHQPQHF
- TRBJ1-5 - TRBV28 TGTGCCAGCAGTTTGGCAGGGGAACAGCCCCAGCATTTT CASSLAGEQPQHF
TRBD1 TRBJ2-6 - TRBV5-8 TGTGCCAGCAGCCTAGGGGACAGGGCTGGGGCCAACGTCCTGACTTTC CASSLGDRAGANVLTF
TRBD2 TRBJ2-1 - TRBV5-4 TGTGCCAGCAGCCCGGACCCGGGGGGACACAATGAGCAGTTCTTC CASSPDPGGHNEQFF
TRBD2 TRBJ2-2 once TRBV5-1 TGCGCCAGCAGCATGGGACTAGCGGGAGGGGCCGCCGGGGAGCTGTTTTTT CASSMGLAGGAAGELFF